A single sample is the source of the 8 T cell receptor beta chains below, sequenced in a study of blood T cell repertoires in COVID-19 (dated by TCRdb to between 2020 and 2021). Libraries came from the immunoSEQ multiplex PCR assay. TCRdb stores this immuneACCESS table with in-frame sequences only. Part of the clones is absent; in the studies checked, under half of the shortfall reflects unresolved V genes, and no reason is known for the rest. The sample has more than 60,000 clones on record, 90% of them singletons. The ten biggest clones cover about 7.1% of the sample. Source material: peripheral blood. All receptors derive from a human donor in a cohort sampled during active COVID-19.

A word on this clone: The same CDR3 arises from other DNA sequences in this sample as well. The genes are TRBV5-1 and TRBJ1-1, with a possible D match to TRBD1 (6 bases). From germline, CDR1 is SGHRS and CDR2 YFSETQ. V lost 2 bases and J 1 base, leaving 6 bases between the germline ends. This CDR3 has 13 amino acids. The CDR3 sequence: CASSLGGNTEAFF. CDR3 in DNA: TGCGCCAGCAGCTTAGGGGGGAACACTGAAGCTTTCTTT. Drawing the rest from reference TRBV5-1 and TRBJ1-1, the complete variable domain is KAGVTQTPRYLIKTRGQQVTLSCSPISGHRSVSWYQQTPGQGLQFLFEYFSETQRNKGNFPGRFSGRQFSNSRSEMNVSTLELGDSALYLCASSLGGNTEAFFGQGTRLTVV.

The V call is TRBV27, the J call TRBJ1-1; a possible D gene is TRBD1 (5 bases). V lost 0 bases and J 2 bases, leaving 16 bases between the germline ends. The CDR3 covers 17 residues. CDR1 is MNHEY, CDR2 SMNVEV, per germline (reference sequence). The CDR3: CASSLSVWGRKNTEAFF. CDR3 in DNA: TGTGCCAGCAGTTTATCCGTCTGGGGCAGGAAAAACACTGAAGCTTTCTTT.

The rearrangement links TRBV6-5 to TRBJ1-2; D ambiguous. CDR3 length equals 14 residues. Germline assignment: CDR1 MNHEY and CDR2 SVGAGI. Trimming cost V 7 bases and J 4 bases, with 16 bases left between them. The chain's CDR3 is CASNSFQVPYGYTF. CDR3 DNA: TGTGCCAGCAATTCGTTTCAGGTCCCCTATGGCTACACCTTC.

The chain is built from TRBV7-6 and TRBJ1-5; tentatively, D is TRBD1 (5 bases). Trimming removed 1 base at V and 7 bases at J, with 14 bases between. There are 15 residues in the CDR3. Germline V gene data show CDR1 as SGHVS and CDR2 as FNYEAQ. CDR3 sequence: CASSLGSQGGQPQHF. Here the CDR3 DNA reads TGTGCCAGCAGCTTAGGTTCCCAGGGTGGGCAGCCCCAGCATTTT.

The rearrangement joins TRBV7-2 to TRBJ2-5; the D gene is possibly TRBD2 (6 bases). The CDR3 consists of 14 residues. In germline, CDR1 is SGHTA, CDR2 FQGNSA. The V gene lost 5 bases and the J gene lost 2 bases, with 12 bases spanning the gap. The CDR3 region has the DNA TGTGCCAGCAGCCTTTATGGGGGGCAAGAGACCCAGTACTTC. As protein: CASSLYGGQETQYF.

The CDR3 sequence is CASSYSSGSGGRYGYTF. CDR3 DNA sequence: TGTGCCAGCAGTTACTCGTCCGGGTCGGGTGGTCGCTATGGCTACACCTTC. This chain joins TRBV6-2 or TRBV6-3 and TRBJ1-2; D is unclear. This CDR3 has 17 residues. The germline V gene encodes CDR1 MNHEY and CDR2 SVGEGT. The V end was cut by 0 bases, the J end by 4 bases, with 18 bases between.

The V gene is TRBV7-8, the J gene TRBJ2-1; a possible D gene is TRBD1 (7 bases). This CDR3 region has 12 residues. Germline CDR1 is SGHVS and CDR2 is FQNEAQ. The ends were cut back, 5 bases at V and 9 bases at J, with 11 bases in the middle. This chain's CDR3 is CASSHQGGEQFF. The CDR3 region has the DNA TGTGCCAGCAGCCACCAGGGGGGTGAGCAGTTCTTC.

The chain carries TRBV30 and TRBJ1-6, with 7 bases lining up with TRBD1. Germline V gene lookup returns CDR1 GTSNPN and CDR2 SVGIG (reference sequence). V shed 3 bases and J 5 bases; nucleotides not matched to a gene: 4. The CDR3 runs to 14 residues. CDR3 DNA: TGTGCCTGGAGGGGACAGTCAAATAATTCACCCCTCCACTTT. Protein sequence: CAWRGQSNNSPLHF.